Listed below are T cell receptor beta chains from one sample, sequenced in a study of vaccination and CD4 T cells after COVID-19. TCRdb independently ran MiXCR on the PCR reads; one entry per CDR3 protein. The top ten clones hold approximately 3.7% of a sample with some 20,000 distinct CDR3 sequences, approximately 61% of them seen once. No antigens are known for them. Sequences were obtained from CD4+ T cells from blood, cultured in vitro. These receptors came from a human donor who had recovered from COVID-19. Each CDR3 is given with its conserved first and last residue. A D gene is named only where the DNA matches it firmly. Rows may omit the clone size; those that give it use once, few, many or a size class.

V	J	size	D	CDR3	DNA
TRBV7-2	TRBJ1-2	NA	NA	CASSPDNNYGYTF	TGTGCCAGCAGCCCTGACAACAACTATGGCTACACCTTC
TRBV15	TRBJ2-7	once	NA	CATSIISFDSYEQYF	TGTGCCACCAGCATAATCAGCTTCGACTCCTACGAGCAGTACTTC
TRBV19	TRBJ1-6	NA	NA	CASTPDGYSPLHF	TGTGCCAGTACCCCGGACGGTTATTCACCCCTCCACTTT
TRBV27	TRBJ1-6	NA	NA	CASREGPFNSPLHF	TGTGCCAGCAGGGAGGGTCCGTTTAATTCACCCCTCCACTTT
TRBV7-3	TRBJ2-7	NA	TRBD1	CASSLKGTGGEQYF	TGTGCCAGCAGTCTCAAGGGGACAGGGGGCGAGCAGTACTTC
TRBV6-1	TRBJ1-4	NA	NA	CASSEYATNEKLFF	TGTGCCAGCAGTGAATATGCAACTAATGAAAAACTGTTTTTT
TRBV30	TRBJ1-2	few	NA	CAWSVKGSYGYTF	TGTGCCTGGAGTGTGAAGGGAAGCTATGGCTACACCTTC
TRBV7-2	TRBJ2-7	NA	TRBD1	CASKSGTGGVLYEQYF	TGTGCCAGCAAGTCCGGGACAGGGGGCGTATTATACGAGCAGTACTTC
TRBV4-3	TRBJ2-3	once	TRBD2	CASSQVREGTQYF	TGCGCCAGCAGCCAAGTTAGGGAGGGGACGCAGTATTTT
TRBV7-6	TRBJ2-2	NA	NA	CASSPLTWTGELFF	TGTGCCAGCAGCCCCCTGACTTGGACCGGGGAGCTGTTTTTT
TRBV11-3	TRBJ1-4	NA	TRBD1	CASSAGQGAPREKLFF	TGTGCCAGCAGCGCGGGACAGGGGGCGCCTAGAGAAAAACTGTTTTTT
TRBV10-3	TRBJ1-3	NA	TRBD1	CAISPGTGADTIYF	TGTGCCATCAGCCCCGGGACAGGGGCGGACACCATATATTTT
TRBV6-2/TRBV6-3	TRBJ2-7	NA	NA	CASSYSRSYEQYF	TGTGCCAGCAGTTACTCGCGCAGCTACGAGCAGTACTTC
TRBV20-1	TRBJ2-7	NA	TRBD1	CSARDLGQGQLYEQYF	TGCAGTGCTAGAGATCTCGGTCAGGGACAGCTTTACGAGCAGTACTTC
TRBV6-5	TRBJ1-1	few	NA	CASSYIPRGNTEAFF	TGTGCCAGCAGTTACATTCCCAGAGGGAACACTGAAGCTTTCTTT
TRBV5-1	TRBJ1-1	NA	NA	CASSLRGGESAFF	TGCGCCAGCAGCTTGAGGGGAGGGGAATCGGCTTTCTTT
TRBV11-3	TRBJ2-3	few	NA	CASSLEFFSTDTQYF	TGTGCCAGCAGCTTAGAATTCTTTAGCACAGATACGCAGTATTTT
TRBV20-1	TRBJ2-7	NA	NA	CSAREASSYEQYF	TGCAGTGCTAGAGAAGCGAGCTCCTACGAGCAGTACTTC
TRBV6-1	TRBJ1-2	NA	NA	CASSPRGEGIIYGYTF	TGTGCCAGCAGTCCCCGGGGCGAGGGAATTATCTATGGCTACACCTTC
TRBV20-1	TRBJ1-6	few	NA	CSASWDTNSPLHF	TGCAGTGCTAGTTGGGACACTAATTCACCCCTCCACTTT
TRBV6-5	TRBJ2-7	few	NA	CASSYSAGQSYEQYF	TGTGCCAGCAGTTACTCGGCCGGACAATCCTACGAGCAGTACTTC
TRBV4-2	TRBJ2-5	NA	NA	CASSRDAGKETQYF	TGTGCCAGCAGCCGGGACGCCGGTAAAGAGACCCAGTACTTC
TRBV20-1	TRBJ1-1	NA	NA	CSATQSGYSEAFF	TGCAGTGCAACCCAATCCGGCTACAGTGAAGCTTTCTTT
TRBV11-3	TRBJ2-2	once	NA	CASSLDPPSAQAGELFF	TGTGCCAGCAGCTTAGATCCCCCTTCGGCTCAGGCCGGGGAGCTGTTTTTT
TRBV7-9	TRBJ1-5	few	NA	CASSRDGNQPQHF	TGTGCCAGCAGCCGGGACGGCAATCAGCCCCAGCATTTT
TRBV27	TRBJ1-2	NA	NA	CASSPANNYGYTF	TGTGCCAGCAGTCCGGCTAATAACTATGGCTACACCTTC
TRBV6-2/TRBV6-3	TRBJ1-2	few	TRBD1	CASRGTGRLRERGYTF	TGTGCCAGCAGAGGGACAGGGCGCCTCAGGGAACGTGGCTACACCTTC
TRBV7-8	TRBJ1-2	NA	NA	CASSSGTPVNYGYTF	TGTGCCAGCAGCTCCGGGACCCCAGTTAACTATGGCTACACCTTC
TRBV30	TRBJ1-6	NA	NA	CAWSPETLAYNSPLHF	TGTGCCTGGAGTCCCGAGACCCTTGCCTATAATTCACCCCTCCACTTT
TRBV7-8	TRBJ1-1	NA	NA	CASSLEVDTEAFF	TGTGCCAGCAGCTTAGAAGTCGACACTGAAGCTTTCTTT
TRBV19	TRBJ1-1	NA	NA	CASSTGPRGTEAFF	TGTGCCAGTAGTACGGGCCCTCGGGGCACTGAAGCTTTCTTT
TRBV7-2	TRBJ2-1	NA	TRBD2	CASSRTGGYNEQFF	TGTGCCAGCAGTAGGACGGGGGGGTACAATGAGCAGTTCTTC
TRBV6-2/TRBV6-3	TRBJ1-5	NA	TRBD1	CASSPRGQLNQPQHF	TGTGCCAGCTCCCCCCGGGGACAGCTAAATCAGCCCCAGCATTTT
TRBV10-3	TRBJ1-3	few	NA	CAIMGTAGNTIYF	TGTGCCATCATGGGGACGGCCGGAAACACCATATATTTT
TRBV24-1	TRBJ1-1	NA	NA	CATSGGGPLDTEAFF	TGTGCCACCAGTGGCGGGGGCCCCCTGGACACTGAAGCTTTCTTT
TRBV6-1	TRBJ1-4	NA	TRBD1	CASKSGQENEKLFF	TGTGCCAGCAAGTCCGGACAGGAAAATGAAAAACTGTTTTTT
TRBV20-1	TRBJ1-1	NA	NA	CSALGPLNTEAFF	TGCAGTGCCTTGGGCCCTTTGAACACTGAAGCTTTCTTT
TRBV6-4	TRBJ2-2	few	NA	CASSRGSNTGELFF	TGTGCCAGCAGTCGGGGGTCGAACACCGGGGAGCTGTTTTTT
TRBV20-1	TRBJ2-1	NA	NA	CSATLDGEFDEQFF	TGCAGTGCTACGCTGGACGGGGAATTTGATGAGCAGTTCTTC
TRBV7-7	TRBJ2-3	NA	NA	CASSLALASDTQYF	TGTGCTAGCAGCTTAGCTCTGGCCTCTGATACGCAGTATTTT
TRBV20-1	TRBJ2-5	NA	NA	CSARDHGDIKETQYF	TGCAGTGCTAGAGATCATGGGGATATTAAAGAGACCCAGTACTTC
TRBV27	TRBJ2-2	NA	TRBD2	CASSLLEAGDTGELFF	TGTGCCAGCAGTCTCTTGGAGGCGGGAGACACCGGGGAGCTGTTTTTT
TRBV27	TRBJ1-2	NA	NA	CASSFGKNRVGSVYTF	TGTGCCAGCAGCTTCGGAAAAAACAGGGTCGGATCTGTCTACACCTTC
TRBV7-9	TRBJ1-2	NA	NA	CASSLSGMDYGYTF	TGTGCCAGCAGCTTATCGGGGATGGACTATGGCTACACCTTC
TRBV6-5	TRBJ1-1	NA	NA	CASSSLPRQKNTEAFF	TGTGCCAGCAGTTCGTTACCGAGACAGAAGAACACTGAAGCTTTCTTT
TRBV6-1	TRBJ1-5	NA	TRBD1	CASSSGGQGGQPQHF	TGTGCCAGCAGCTCTGGAGGACAGGGGGGTCAGCCCCAGCATTTT
TRBV18	TRBJ1-5	NA	NA	CAVSPRGALHQPQHF	TGTGCCGTCTCTCCACGGGGGGCCCTCCACCAGCCCCAGCATTTT
TRBV11-3	TRBJ2-5	NA	NA	CASSLAWTAQETQYF	TGTGCCAGCAGCTTAGCCTGGACAGCCCAAGAGACCCAGTACTTC
TRBV30	TRBJ2-7	NA	NA	CAWSPRGDTGAYEQYF	TGTGCCTGGAGCCCACGTGGGGACACCGGGGCCTACGAGCAGTACTTC
TRBV6-1	TRBJ1-6	NA	NA	CASSAQGYNSPLHF	TGTGCCAGCAGCGCTCAGGGCTATAATTCACCCCTCCACTTT
TRBV30	TRBJ1-3	NA	TRBD1	CAWVGQIAGNTIYF	TGTGCCTGGGTGGGACAGATCGCTGGAAACACCATATATTTT
TRBV6-1	TRBJ1-2	NA	TRBD1	CASSIGTGLNGYTF	TGTGCCAGCAGTATCGGGACAGGGTTAAATGGCTACACCTTC
TRBV23-1	TRBJ1-5	NA	NA	CASSQSEAYSNQPQHF	TGCGCCAGCAGTCAATCGGAGGCCTATAGCAATCAGCCCCAGCATTTT
TRBV28	TRBJ2-7	NA	TRBD1	CASSFGIRDRRLSSYEQYF	TGTGCCAGCAGTTTTGGGATCCGGGACAGGCGACTATCTAGCTACGAGCAGTACTTC
TRBV7-8	TRBJ1-1	NA	NA	CASSSRARTEAFF	TGTGCCAGCAGCAGTCGGGCTCGCACTGAAGCTTTCTTT
TRBV7-6	TRBJ2-2	once	NA	CASSLGVLRGASTGELFF	TGTGCCAGCAGCTTAGGGGTTTTGAGGGGGGCGAGCACCGGGGAGCTGTTTTTT